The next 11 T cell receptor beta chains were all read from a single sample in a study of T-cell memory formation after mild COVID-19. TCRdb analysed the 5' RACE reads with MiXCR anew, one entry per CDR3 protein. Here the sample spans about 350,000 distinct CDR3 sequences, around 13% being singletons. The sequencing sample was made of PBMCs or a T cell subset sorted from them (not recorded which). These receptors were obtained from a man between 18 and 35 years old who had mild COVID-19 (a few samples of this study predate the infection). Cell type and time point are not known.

The CDR3 bases are TGCGCCAGCAGCTTGCCAGCAGAGACCCAGTACTTC. This sequence encodes CASSLPAETQYF. The genes are TRBV5-1 and TRBJ2-5; no reliable D call. The CDR3 extends over 12 amino acids. The germline gives CDR1 SGHRS, CDR2 YFSETQ. Trimming removed 1 base from V and 4 bases from J, with 5 bases in between. Full variable domain (rest looked up from reference TRBV5-1 and TRBJ2-5): KAGVTQTPRYLIKTRGQQVTLSCSPISGHRSVSWYQQTPGQGLQFLFEYFSETQRNKGNFPGRFSGRQFSNSRSEMNVSTLELGDSALYLCASSLPAETQYFGPGTRLLVL.

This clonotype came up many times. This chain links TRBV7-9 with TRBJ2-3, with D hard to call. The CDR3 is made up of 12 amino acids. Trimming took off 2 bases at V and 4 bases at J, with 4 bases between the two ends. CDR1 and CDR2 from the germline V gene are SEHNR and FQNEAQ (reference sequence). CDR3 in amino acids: CASSLRPDTQYF. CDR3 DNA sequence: TGTGCCAGCAGCTTACGGCCAGATACGCAGTATTTT.

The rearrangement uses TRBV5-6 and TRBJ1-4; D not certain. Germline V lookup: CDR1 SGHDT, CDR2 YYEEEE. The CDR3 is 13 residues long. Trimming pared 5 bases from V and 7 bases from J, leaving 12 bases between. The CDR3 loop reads CASSSRPGEKLFF. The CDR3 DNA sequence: TGTGCCAGCAGTTCAAGGCCGGGTGAAAAACTGTTTTTT.

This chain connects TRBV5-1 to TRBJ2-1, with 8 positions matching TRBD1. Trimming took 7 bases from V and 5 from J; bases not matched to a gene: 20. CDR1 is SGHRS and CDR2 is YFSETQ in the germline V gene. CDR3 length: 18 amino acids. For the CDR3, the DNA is TGCGCCAGCTCCCCCGAGGGATCCCCGGGACAGGTGAACAATGAGCAGTTCTTC. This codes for CASSPEGSPGQVNNEQFF.

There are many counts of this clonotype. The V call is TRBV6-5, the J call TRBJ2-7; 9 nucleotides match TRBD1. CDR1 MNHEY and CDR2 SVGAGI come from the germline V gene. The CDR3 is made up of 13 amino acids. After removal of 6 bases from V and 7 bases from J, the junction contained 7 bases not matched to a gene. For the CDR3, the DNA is TGTGCCAGCAGGGGACAGGGAATTGGTGAGCAGTACTTC. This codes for CASRGQGIGEQYF.

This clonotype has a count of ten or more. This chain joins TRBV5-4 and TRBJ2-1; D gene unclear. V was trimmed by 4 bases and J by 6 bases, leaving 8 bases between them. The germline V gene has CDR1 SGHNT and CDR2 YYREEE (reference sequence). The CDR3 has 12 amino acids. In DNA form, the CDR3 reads TGTGCCAGCAGCCCGGGCGCCAATGAGCAGTTCTTC. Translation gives CASSPGANEQFF.

CDR3 sequence: CASSQDPTGYEQYF. CDR3 coding DNA: TGCGCCAGCAGCCAAGACCCCACGGGCTACGAGCAGTACTTC. This chain links TRBV4-3 with TRBJ2-7; no reliable D call. Trimming took 0 bases from V and 3 from J, leaving 9 bases between them. The CDR3 spans 14 residues. Germline assignment: CDR1 LGHNA and CDR2 YSLEER.

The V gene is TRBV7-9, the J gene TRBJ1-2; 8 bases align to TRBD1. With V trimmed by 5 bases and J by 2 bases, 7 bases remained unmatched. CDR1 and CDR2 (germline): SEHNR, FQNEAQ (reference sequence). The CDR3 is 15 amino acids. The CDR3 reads CASSGQDRANYGYTF. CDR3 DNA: TGTGCCAGCAGCGGTCAGGACAGGGCAAACTATGGCTACACCTTC.

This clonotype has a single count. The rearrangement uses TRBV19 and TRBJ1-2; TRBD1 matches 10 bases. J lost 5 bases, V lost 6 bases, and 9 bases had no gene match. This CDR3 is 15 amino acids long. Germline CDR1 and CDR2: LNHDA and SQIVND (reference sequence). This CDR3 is CASRTPGTGDYGYTF. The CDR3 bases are TGTGCCAGTAGGACGCCCGGGACAGGGGATTATGGCTACACCTTC.

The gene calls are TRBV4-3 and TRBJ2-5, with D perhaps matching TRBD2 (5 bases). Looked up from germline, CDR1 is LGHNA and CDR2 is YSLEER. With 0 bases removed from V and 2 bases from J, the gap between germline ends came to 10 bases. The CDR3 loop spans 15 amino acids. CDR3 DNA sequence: TGCGCCAGCAGCCAAGATTACCGGGATCAAGAGACCCAGTACTTC. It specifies CASSQDYRDQETQYF.

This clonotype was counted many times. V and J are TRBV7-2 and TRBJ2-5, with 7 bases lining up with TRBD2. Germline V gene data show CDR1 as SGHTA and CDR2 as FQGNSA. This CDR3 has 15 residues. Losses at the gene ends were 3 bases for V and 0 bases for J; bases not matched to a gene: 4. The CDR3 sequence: CASSFRLADQETQYF. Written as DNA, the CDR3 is TGTGCCAGCAGCTTTCGGCTAGCGGACCAAGAGACCCAGTACTTC.